This T cell receptor (beta chain) was observed in a study of regulatory T cells in long-lasting Graves disease. Notes on the study in general: The sample size was small, and this may have reduced accuracy. Persistent disease was associated with favored TRBV28 usage and with favored use of TRBJ1-2 and TRBJ2-5.

Germline V gene sequence: CDR1 SGHRS, CDR2 YFSETQ. The CDR3 sequence is 15 residues long. V lost 2 bases and J 4 bases, leaving 12 bases between the germline ends. According to the study, TCR beta libraries were built with iRepertoire HTBI primers and CDR3-region Arm-PCR. TCRdb independently ran MiXCR on the multiplex PCR reads; one entry per CDR3 protein. This table holds more than 400,000 distinct CDR3 sequences, roughly 16% found once. This sample's time point: newly diagnosed GD, antithyroid drugs for less than 3 months. PBMC RNA served as the TCR library source. A word on this clonotype: The antigen remains undetermined. A much bigger clone sits one base away, suggesting this may be a read error.

These data were also reused for a study on T cells in Graves' hyperthyroidism and ophthalmopathy. Per that paper: An initial round of RT-PCR targeting the TCR CDR3 relied on the HTBI primer set.

The chain combines TRBV5-1 with TRBJ2-2, with D perhaps TRBD2 (5 bases). The sequences come from peripheral blood mononuclear cells (PBMCs), collected at new diagnosis, from a patient treated with antithyroid drugs. This TCR was sampled from a man between 40 and 49 years old with Graves disease. CDR3 residues: CASSLLVSGTGELFF. CDR3 DNA sequence: TGCGCCAGCAGCTTACTAGTATCGGGCACCGGGGAGCTGTTTTTT.